This TCR beta chain originates from a study of blood T cells in healthy people across ages. A second PCR, run for roughly 7 to 11 cycles, used a sample-barcoded 5' primer plus a J-beta primer mix. Using its own MiXCR run on the 5' RACE reads, TCRdb lists one record per CDR3 protein. The sample includes roughly 800,000 distinct CDR3 sequences, roughly 25% seen only once; the top ten take more than 8.5%. Another study also made use of these data, one on T cells of mothers and their children.

The clonotype was recovered from a boy between 5 and 17 years old in good health. The sample comprised blood.

The CDR3 sequence is CASSISGAETQYF. CDR3 bases: TGTGCCAGCAGTATAAGCGGGGCAGAGACCCAGTACTTC. The chain carries TRBV12-3 or TRBV12-4 and TRBJ2-5, with 7 bases aligning to TRBD2. The V segment lost 5 bases and the J segment 4 bases; nucleotides outside the gene matches: 4. The CDR3 loop spans 13 amino acids.